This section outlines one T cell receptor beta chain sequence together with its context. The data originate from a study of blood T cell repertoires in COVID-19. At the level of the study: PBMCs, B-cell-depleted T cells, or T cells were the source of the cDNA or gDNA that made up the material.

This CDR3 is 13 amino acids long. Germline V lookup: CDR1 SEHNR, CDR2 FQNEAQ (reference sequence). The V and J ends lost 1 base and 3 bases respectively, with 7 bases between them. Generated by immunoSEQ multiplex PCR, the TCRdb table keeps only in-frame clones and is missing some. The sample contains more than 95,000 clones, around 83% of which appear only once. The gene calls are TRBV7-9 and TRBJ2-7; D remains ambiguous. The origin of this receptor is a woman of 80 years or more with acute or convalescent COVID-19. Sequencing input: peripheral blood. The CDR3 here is CASSLDAGYEQYF. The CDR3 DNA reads TGTGCCAGCAGCTTAGACGCAGGCTACGAGCAGTACTTC.